The rows below give T cell receptor beta chains drawn from one sample of a study of PD-L1 blockade in urothelial cancer. Generated by immunoSEQ multiplex PCR, the TCRdb table keeps only in-frame clones and is missing some. In the table there are around 26,000 clones, approximately 86% of which are singletons. Sequenced material: PBMCs, taken around atezolizumab (anti-PD-L1) treatment. These receptor sequences come from a man in his sixties with urothelial cancer. The CDR3 runs from the conserved cysteine through the conserved F or W. The order of the fields is J gene, clone size, V gene, D gene, CDR3 DNA, CDR3 protein. D genes are given only for firm matches. Size values are once, few and many counts, or a class for expanded clones, and some rows have none.

j_gene: TRBJ2-1; abundance: .; v_gene: TRBV9; d_gene: TRBD2; CDR3nt: TGTGCCAGCAGCGAACTAGCGGGGCAGCTTGAGCAGTTCTTC; CDR3aa: CASSELAGQLEQFF
j_gene: TRBJ2-2; abundance: .; v_gene: TRBV6-5; d_gene: .; CDR3nt: TGTGCCAGCAGTCTGTACACCGGGGAGCTGTTTTTT; CDR3aa: CASSLYTGELFF
j_gene: TRBJ1-5; abundance: few; v_gene: TRBV18; d_gene: TRBD1; CDR3nt: TGTGCCAGCTCACCAGCAGGGGGTAGTCAGCCCCAGCATTTT; CDR3aa: CASSPAGGSQPQHF
j_gene: TRBJ2-3; abundance: .; v_gene: TRBV13; d_gene: TRBD1; CDR3nt: TGTGCCAGCAGCTTCTTGATTCGGACAGGGACTAGCACAGATACGCAGTATTTT; CDR3aa: CASSFLIRTGTSTDTQYF
j_gene: TRBJ1-3; abundance: .; v_gene: TRBV4-1; d_gene: .; CDR3nt: TGCGCCAGCAGCCAAGAGGGCGGGAGCTCTGGAAACACCATATATTTT; CDR3aa: CASSQEGGSSGNTIYF
j_gene: TRBJ1-2; abundance: once; v_gene: TRBV5-4; d_gene: TRBD1; CDR3nt: TGTGCCAGCAGCCTCGACGGGACAGGGAAGCGTTTGGCTAACTATGGCTACACCTTC; CDR3aa: CASSLDGTGKRLANYGYTF
j_gene: TRBJ1-2; abundance: .; v_gene: TRBV4-2; d_gene: .; CDR3nt: TGTGCCAGCAGCCAAGTGGGCCTGATCACCGATGGCTACACCTTC; CDR3aa: CASSQVGLITDGYTF
j_gene: TRBJ1-2; abundance: .; v_gene: TRBV18; d_gene: .; CDR3nt: TGTGCCAGCTCTCAAGGACAGAGCCTAAGAACTATCAACTATGGCTACACCTTC; CDR3aa: CASSQGQSLRTINYGYTF
j_gene: TRBJ2-2; abundance: .; v_gene: TRBV15; d_gene: .; CDR3nt: TGTGCCACCAGCACTAGGTCCACCGGGGAGCTGTTTTTT; CDR3aa: CATSTRSTGELFF
j_gene: TRBJ2-3; abundance: .; v_gene: TRBV27; d_gene: .; CDR3nt: TGTGCCAGCAGTTTGAGCGGGCCCCCAGATACGCAGTATTTT; CDR3aa: CASSLSGPPDTQYF
j_gene: TRBJ2-3; abundance: .; v_gene: TRBV7-9; d_gene: TRBD2; CDR3nt: TGTGCCAGCAGCACTAGGGGGACCCAGCGGGAGGCAGATACGCAGTATTTT; CDR3aa: CASSTRGTQREADTQYF
j_gene: TRBJ2-1; abundance: .; v_gene: TRBV7-3; d_gene: TRBD2; CDR3nt: TGTGCCAGCAGCTTATTTAGCGGGGGGGTGTCCTACAATGAGCAGTTCTTC; CDR3aa: CASSLFSGGVSYNEQFF
j_gene: TRBJ1-5; abundance: .; v_gene: TRBV6-6; d_gene: .; CDR3nt: TGTGCCAGCAGCCCACCCAGGGGAAGCAATCAGCCCCAGCATTTT; CDR3aa: CASSPPRGSNQPQHF
j_gene: TRBJ2-3; abundance: .; v_gene: TRBV7-2; d_gene: TRBD2; CDR3nt: TGTGCCAGCAGCTATCCAGGGCAACGGGAGGCGGGGGCAGATACGCAGTATTTT; CDR3aa: CASSYPGQREAGADTQYF
j_gene: TRBJ2-2; abundance: .; v_gene: TRBV10-3; d_gene: TRBD2; CDR3nt: TGTGCCATCTCCTCGGTAGCGGGAGGGCCGGGAACCGGGGAGCTGTTTTTT; CDR3aa: CAISSVAGGPGTGELFF
j_gene: TRBJ2-3; abundance: .; v_gene: TRBV7-9; d_gene: .; CDR3nt: TGTGCCAGCAGCTTAGACGGGGGGCATACGCAGTATTTT; CDR3aa: CASSLDGGHTQYF
j_gene: TRBJ2-7; abundance: .; v_gene: TRBV19; d_gene: .; CDR3nt: TGTGCCAGTAGTGTACGCGTTTCGACCTACGAGCAGTACTTC; CDR3aa: CASSVRVSTYEQYF
j_gene: TRBJ1-2; abundance: .; v_gene: TRBV5-6; d_gene: TRBD1; CDR3nt: TGTGCCAGCAGCTTGGGACAGGGGGAACTCAATGGCTACACCTTC; CDR3aa: CASSLGQGELNGYTF
j_gene: TRBJ2-7; abundance: .; v_gene: TRBV18; d_gene: TRBD1; CDR3nt: TGTGCCAGCTCACCACTGGGACAGGCTGCCTACGAGCAGTACTTC; CDR3aa: CASSPLGQAAYEQYF
j_gene: TRBJ2-2; abundance: .; v_gene: TRBV6-6; d_gene: .; CDR3nt: TGTGCCAGCCAGGGGGGCGGGGAGCTGTTTTTT; CDR3aa: CASQGGGELFF
j_gene: TRBJ2-1; abundance: .; v_gene: TRBV5-1; d_gene: .; CDR3nt: TGCGCCAGCAGCTTGGGCCAGGAGGCGGGCGGAGACAATGAGCAGTTCTTC; CDR3aa: CASSLGQEAGGDNEQFF
j_gene: TRBJ1-1; abundance: few; v_gene: TRBV5-8; d_gene: TRBD1; CDR3nt: TGTGCCAGCAGCTGGGGGACAGGGCCCCGGGGTACTGAAGCTTTCTTT; CDR3aa: CASSWGTGPRGTEAFF
j_gene: TRBJ1-1; abundance: .; v_gene: TRBV18; d_gene: .; CDR3nt: TGTGCCAGCTCACCAGGGGGGAGAAACACTGAAGCTTTCTTT; CDR3aa: CASSPGGRNTEAFF
j_gene: TRBJ1-5; abundance: .; v_gene: TRBV19; d_gene: TRBD1; CDR3nt: TGTGCCAGTAGTAAGGGGGCTAGCAATCAGCCCCAGCATTTT; CDR3aa: CASSKGASNQPQHF
j_gene: TRBJ2-1; abundance: .; v_gene: TRBV10-3; d_gene: TRBD2; CDR3nt: TGTGCCATCAGTACCACACCCGGGACTAGCTTCGATGAGCAGTTCTTC; CDR3aa: CAISTTPGTSFDEQFF
j_gene: TRBJ2-7; abundance: .; v_gene: TRBV11-2; d_gene: .; CDR3nt: TGTGCCAGCAGCCTCCCGAGGCGTGGACAAGATAATAACTACGAGCAGTACTTC; CDR3aa: CASSLPRRGQDNNYEQYF
j_gene: TRBJ2-5; abundance: .; v_gene: TRBV19; d_gene: .; CDR3nt: TGTGCCAGTAGTCCCAGTCGGGGGGAGACCCAGTACTTC; CDR3aa: CASSPSRGETQYF
j_gene: TRBJ1-4; abundance: .; v_gene: TRBV6-5; d_gene: TRBD1; CDR3nt: TGTGCCAGCAAGCGTCAGGACAGGGGGTTTGAAAAACTGTTTTTT; CDR3aa: CASKRQDRGFEKLFF
j_gene: TRBJ2-3; abundance: .; v_gene: TRBV5-6; d_gene: TRBD2; CDR3nt: TGTGCCAGCAGCTTGTTCGGACTAGCGGGCCCAGGCACAGATACGCAGTATTTT; CDR3aa: CASSLFGLAGPGTDTQYF
j_gene: TRBJ2-3; abundance: .; v_gene: TRBV30; d_gene: .; CDR3nt: TGTGCCTGGAGTGAGGAGGGCCGGGATGATACGCAGTATTTT; CDR3aa: CAWSEEGRDDTQYF
j_gene: TRBJ1-2; abundance: once; v_gene: TRBV5-1; d_gene: TRBD1; CDR3nt: TGCGCCAGCAGCTGGGACAGAGCGAACTATGGCTACACCTTC; CDR3aa: CASSWDRANYGYTF